This T cell receptor (beta chain) appears in the sequencing data of a study of blood T cell repertoires in COVID-19. Study information: Specimens from acute and convalescent COVID-19 originated in the United States, Italy and Spain. From T cells, B-cell-depleted T cells, or PBMCs came the material, which was cDNA or gDNA.

Germline lookup yields CDR1 LNHNV and CDR2 YYDKDF (reference sequence). The CDR3 consists of 16 residues. V lost 0 bases to trimming and J lost 6 bases; unmatched junction nucleotides: 10. Sequencing was performed with immunoSEQ multiplex PCR; in TCRdb, only in-frame clones are kept and a portion is missing. The sample lists 150,000 to 200,000 clones, about 81% occurring once. Source material: peripheral blood. The receptor was derived from a woman aged 80 or over with COVID-19, enrolled during active disease. This rearrangement joins TRBV15 to TRBJ2-7; 8 positions match TRBD2. The CDR3: CATSRDLASGYLEQYF. CDR3 in DNA: TGTGCCACCAGCAGAGATCTGGCTAGCGGGTACCTCGAGCAGTACTTC.